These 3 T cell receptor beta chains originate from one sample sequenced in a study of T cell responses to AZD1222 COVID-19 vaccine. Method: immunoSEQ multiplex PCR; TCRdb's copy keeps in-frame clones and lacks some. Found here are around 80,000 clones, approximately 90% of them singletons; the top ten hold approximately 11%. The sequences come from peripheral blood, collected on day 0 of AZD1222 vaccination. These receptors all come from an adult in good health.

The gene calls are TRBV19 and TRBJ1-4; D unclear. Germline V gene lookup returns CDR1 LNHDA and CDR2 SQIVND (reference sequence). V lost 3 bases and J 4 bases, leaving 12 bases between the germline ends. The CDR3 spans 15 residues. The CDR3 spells CASSMRRAVNEKLFF. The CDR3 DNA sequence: TGTGCCAGTAGTATGCGGAGAGCTGTTAATGAAAAACTGTTTTTT.

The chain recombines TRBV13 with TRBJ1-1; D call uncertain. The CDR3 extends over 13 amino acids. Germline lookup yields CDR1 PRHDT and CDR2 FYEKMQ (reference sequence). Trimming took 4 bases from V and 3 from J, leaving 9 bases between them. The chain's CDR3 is CASSSWGDTEAFF. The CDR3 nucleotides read TGTGCCAGCAGCTCTTGGGGTGACACTGAAGCTTTCTTT.

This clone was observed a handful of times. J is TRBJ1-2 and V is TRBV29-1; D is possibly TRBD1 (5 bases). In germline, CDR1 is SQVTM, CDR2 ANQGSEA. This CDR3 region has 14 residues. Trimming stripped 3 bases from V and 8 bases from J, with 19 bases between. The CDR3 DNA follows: TGCAGCGTTGACCGGAGGGGCCAGCCAGTCGGCTACACCTTC. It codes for CSVDRRGQPVGYTF. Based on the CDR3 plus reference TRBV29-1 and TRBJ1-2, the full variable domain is SAVISQKPSRDICQRGTSLTIQCQVDSQVTMMFWYRQQPGQSLTLIATANQGSEATYESGFVIDKFPISRPNLTFSTLTVSNMSPEDSSIYLCSVDRRGQPVGYTFGSGTRLTVV.